The subject of this entry is one T cell receptor beta chain. Its specificity is unknown. Libraries were prepared by immunoSEQ multiplex PCR; TCRdb keeps only in-frame clonotypes and omits some of them. The data show over 70,000 clones, 88% seen once. This sample is drawn from a study of identifying expanded T cells in peripheral blood. Whole-study findings and limits: Clone count variance between roughly 2-week samples rose with total template count.

Germline V gene sequence: CDR1 MNHEY, CDR2 SMNVEV (reference sequence). With V trimmed by 2 bases and J by 3 bases, 0 bases remained unmatched. This CDR3 is built from 14 residues. No infections or other immune events were documented during collection. Sequencing input: blood. The TCR was taken from a person aged 18 to 75 in good health. The V call is TRBV27, the J call TRBJ2-1; the match to TRBD2 covers 8 bases. This CDR3 reads CASSLAGGYNEQFF. The DNA for the CDR3 is TGTGCCAGCAGTTTAGCGGGGGGCTACAATGAGCAGTTCTTC.